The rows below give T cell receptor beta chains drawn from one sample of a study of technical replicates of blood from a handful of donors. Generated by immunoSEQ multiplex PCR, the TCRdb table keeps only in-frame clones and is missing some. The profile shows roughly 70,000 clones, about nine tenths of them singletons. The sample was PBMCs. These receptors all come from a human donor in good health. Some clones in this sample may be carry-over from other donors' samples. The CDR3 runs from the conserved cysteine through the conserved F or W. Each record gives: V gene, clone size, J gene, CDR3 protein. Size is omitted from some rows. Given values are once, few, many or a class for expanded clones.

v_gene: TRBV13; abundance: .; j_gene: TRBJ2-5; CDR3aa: CASSLGGRATQYF
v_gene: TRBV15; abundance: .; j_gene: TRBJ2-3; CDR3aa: CATSRDLGTGTDTQYF
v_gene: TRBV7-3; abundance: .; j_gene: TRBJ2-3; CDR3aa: CASSSSIGGRTGDTQYF
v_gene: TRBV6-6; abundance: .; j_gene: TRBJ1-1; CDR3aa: CASSPILNTEAFF
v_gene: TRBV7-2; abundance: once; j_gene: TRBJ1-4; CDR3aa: CASRLQGGDGKLFF
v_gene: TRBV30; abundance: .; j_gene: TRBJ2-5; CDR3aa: CALGLAGGLGKTQYF
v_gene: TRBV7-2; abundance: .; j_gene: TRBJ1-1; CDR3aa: CASSTRGDTEAFF
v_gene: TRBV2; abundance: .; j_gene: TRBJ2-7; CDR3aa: CASTAGGLSYEQYF
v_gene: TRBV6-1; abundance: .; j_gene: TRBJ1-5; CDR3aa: CASSEAGGYQPQHF
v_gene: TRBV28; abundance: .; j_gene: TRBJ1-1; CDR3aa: CASIPQGIPTEAFF
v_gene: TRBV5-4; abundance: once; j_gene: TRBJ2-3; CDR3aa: CAYMGRGGTDTQYF
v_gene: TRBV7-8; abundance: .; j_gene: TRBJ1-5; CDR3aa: CASSLGTEYSNQPQHF
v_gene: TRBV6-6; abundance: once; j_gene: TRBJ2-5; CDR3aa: CASSYGQGLYETQYF
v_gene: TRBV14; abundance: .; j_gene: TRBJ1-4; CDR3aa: CASSQNSGATNEKLFF
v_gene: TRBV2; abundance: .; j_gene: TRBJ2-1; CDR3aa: CASIEGGGLEQFF
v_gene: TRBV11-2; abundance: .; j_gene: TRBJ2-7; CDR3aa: CASSLPGLAGRYEQYF
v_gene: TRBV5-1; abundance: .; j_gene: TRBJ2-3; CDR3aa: CASSLGGYTDTQYF
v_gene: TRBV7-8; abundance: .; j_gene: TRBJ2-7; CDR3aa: CASSSNIPGQASYEQYF
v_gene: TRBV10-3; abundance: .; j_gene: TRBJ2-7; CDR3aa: CAHAGQGINEQYF
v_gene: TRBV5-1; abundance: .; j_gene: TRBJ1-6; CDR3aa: CASSLAGGGYNSPLHF
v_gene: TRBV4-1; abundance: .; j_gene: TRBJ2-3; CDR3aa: CATRGSSTDTQYF
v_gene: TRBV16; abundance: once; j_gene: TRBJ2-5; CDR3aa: CASSSSRKETQYF
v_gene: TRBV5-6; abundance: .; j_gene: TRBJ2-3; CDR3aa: CASSLGSGGAKDTQYF
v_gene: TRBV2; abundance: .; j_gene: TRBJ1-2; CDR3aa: CASRGGGDYGYTF
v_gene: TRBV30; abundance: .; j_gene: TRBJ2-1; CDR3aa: CAWSALAWGEQFF
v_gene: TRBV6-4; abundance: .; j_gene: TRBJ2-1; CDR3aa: CASSDSGHQEQFF
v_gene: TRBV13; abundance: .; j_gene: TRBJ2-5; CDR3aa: CASSLGVGGGVGETQYF
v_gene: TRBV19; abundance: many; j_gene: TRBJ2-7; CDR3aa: CASSIRGRAYEQYF
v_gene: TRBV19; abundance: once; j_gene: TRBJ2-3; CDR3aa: CASNPTGWFTSTDTQYF
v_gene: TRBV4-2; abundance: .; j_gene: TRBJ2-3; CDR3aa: CASSQELAGTSTDTQYF
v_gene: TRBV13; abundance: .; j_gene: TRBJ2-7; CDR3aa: CASSLGRSYEQYF
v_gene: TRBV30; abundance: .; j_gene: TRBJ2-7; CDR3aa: CAQGSGSTSRAIEQYF
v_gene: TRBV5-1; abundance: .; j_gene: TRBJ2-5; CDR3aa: CASSLDRVGETQYF
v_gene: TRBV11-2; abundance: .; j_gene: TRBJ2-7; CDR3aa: CASRSSGKEGEQYF
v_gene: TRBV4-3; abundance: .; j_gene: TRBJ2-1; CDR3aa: CASSQDSRWRGGPYNEQFF
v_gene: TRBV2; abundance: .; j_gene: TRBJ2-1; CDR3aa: CASSVGGGFYNEQFF
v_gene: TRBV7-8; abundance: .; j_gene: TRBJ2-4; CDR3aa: CASSLIPWEMYF
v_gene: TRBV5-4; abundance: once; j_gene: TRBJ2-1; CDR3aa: CASSANTRPSYNEQFF
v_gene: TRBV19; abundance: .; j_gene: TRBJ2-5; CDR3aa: CASGPTVKETQYF
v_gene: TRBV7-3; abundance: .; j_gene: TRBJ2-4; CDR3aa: CASSPQGRSIQYF
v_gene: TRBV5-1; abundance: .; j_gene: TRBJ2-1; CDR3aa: CASSLTTSGSMNEQFF
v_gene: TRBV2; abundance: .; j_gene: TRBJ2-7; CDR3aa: CASSTTSGTSYEQYF
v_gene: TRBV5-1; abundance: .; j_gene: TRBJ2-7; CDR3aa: CASRQAPTDSYEQYF
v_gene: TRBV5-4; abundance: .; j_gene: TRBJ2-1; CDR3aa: CASSWTSGPNQQFF
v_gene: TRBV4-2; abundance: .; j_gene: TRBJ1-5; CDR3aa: CASSQDVEDQPQHF
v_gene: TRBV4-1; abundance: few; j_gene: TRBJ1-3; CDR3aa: CASSQVMGGGGNTIYF
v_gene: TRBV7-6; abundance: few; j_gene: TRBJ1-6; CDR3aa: CASSSEGQGDSPLHF
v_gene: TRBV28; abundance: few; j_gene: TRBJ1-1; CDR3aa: CASSLLPGQGLIEAFF
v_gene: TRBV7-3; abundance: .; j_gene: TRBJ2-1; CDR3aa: CASSLWGEANEQFF
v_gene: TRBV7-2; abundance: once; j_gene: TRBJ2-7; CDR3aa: CASSPRRTGTYEQYF
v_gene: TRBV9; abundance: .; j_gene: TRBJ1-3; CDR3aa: CASSPHRDTDSGNTIYF
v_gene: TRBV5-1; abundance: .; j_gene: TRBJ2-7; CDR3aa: CASSVPTGTGNEQYF
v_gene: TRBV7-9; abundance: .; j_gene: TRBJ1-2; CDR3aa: CASSLAFDRDGYTF
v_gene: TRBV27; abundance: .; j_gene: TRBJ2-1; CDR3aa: CASSLEVGAGGLGEQFF
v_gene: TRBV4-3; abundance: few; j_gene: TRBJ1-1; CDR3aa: CASSQDRGITEAFF